The source of this T cell receptor beta chain is a study of glioma-infiltrating T cells after dendritic cell vaccination. Turning to the study itself: Samples are from glioblastoma patients in Phase I and II dendritic cell vaccine trials. Patients received three intradermal dendritic cell vaccine injections at biweekly intervals.

From germline, CDR1 is MNHEY and CDR2 SVGAGI. Germline trimming cut 6 bases from V and 5 bases from J; bases unmatched to any gene: 4. This CDR3 has 13 residues. Indicated time point: after dendritic cell vaccination, including at tumor progression/relapse. None of the glioblastoma patients had an isocitrate dehydrogenase mutation. The protocol was immunoSEQ multiplex PCR, while the TCRdb copy is restricted to in-frame clones and leaves out a portion. The table lists 110,000 or so clones, around 90% of them singletons. The source material was blood, sampled after dendritic cell vaccination. The genes are TRBV6-5 and TRBJ1-1; TRBD1 agrees at 9 bases. The source is a human donor with glioblastoma. The CDR3 sequence: CASRGQGKTEAFF. Here the CDR3 DNA reads TGTGCCAGCAGAGGACAGGGGAAGACTGAAGCTTTCTTT.